One sample yielded the 20 T cell receptor beta chains listed below, sequenced in a study of T cells in Graves' hyperthyroidism and ophthalmopathy (dated by TCRdb to the late 2010s). The method behind the library was multiplex PCR. The run used an Illumina HiSeq 2000. The TCR beta CDR3 regions were amplified from RNA transcripts. The TCR CDR3 was subjected to a first round of RT-PCR using the HTBI primer set and the Qiagen OneStep RT-PCR kit. TCRdb passed the public sequencing reads through fastp at Q25 and MiXCR, retaining productive beta sequences. Rows are combined by CDR3 protein, so each entry shows the most common genes and DNA. The sample table contains approximately 700,000 distinct CDR3 sequences; only one count was recorded for roughly 17% of them. The ten largest account for approximately 8.4% of the sample. Material for sequencing was blood. The receptors originated from a man aged 18 to 35 with Graves' hyperthyroidism.

This clonotype was seen repeatedly, ten times or more. The chain uses TRBV24-1 and TRBJ2-2; D is possibly TRBD1 (6 bases). The germline CDR1 and CDR2 sequences are KGHDR and SFDVKD. This CDR3 spans 16 amino acids. The V and J ends lost 6 bases and 0 bases respectively, with 13 bases between them. CDR3 sequence: CATSPTGTSNTGELFF. CDR3 in DNA: TGTGCCACCAGTCCAACCGGGACATCGAACACCGGGGAGCTGTTTTTT.

In its sample, this clonotype was seen a few times. This chain uses TRBV7-2 with TRBJ2-7; 10 bases are a match to TRBD2. CDR3 length: 15 amino acids. CDR1 is SGHTA and CDR2 is FQGNSA in the germline V gene. V shed 1 base and J 6 bases; nucleotides not matched to a gene: 6. In DNA form, the CDR3 reads TGTGCCAGCAGCTTAGGCCTAGCGGGAGCACCCGAGCAGTACTTC. Protein: CASSLGLAGAPEQYF.

This clonotype was recorded once. The chain couples TRBV6-2 or TRBV6-3 to TRBJ1-2; D remains unclear. The CDR3 totals 13 residues. Trimming removed 2 bases at V and 6 bases at J, with 10 bases between. Germline CDR1 and CDR2: MNHEY and SVGEGT. CDR3 protein: CASSYLYSDGYTF. CDR3 DNA: TGTGCCAGCAGTTACCTTTACTCGGATGGCTACACCTTC.

The V call is TRBV20-1, the J call TRBJ1-1; TRBD1 matches at 7 bases. V dropped 6 bases and J dropped 0; count of bases not matched to a gene: 13. Germline V gene data show CDR1 as DFQATT and CDR2 as SNEGSKA (reference sequence). This CDR3 has 16 amino acids. The CDR3 DNA follows: TGCAGTGCCAGGAAGCCGGGGACAGCCTTGAACACTGAAGCTTTCTTT. Its protein is CSARKPGTALNTEAFF.

This clonotype appeared a single time. The V and J genes are TRBV6-1 and TRBJ2-1, with 11 bases aligning to TRBD2. The CDR3 totals 13 residues. CDR1 and CDR2 (germline): MNHNS, SASEGT. V shed 6 bases and J 12 bases; nucleotides not matched to a gene: 7. The CDR3 DNA is TGTGCCAGCAGCACTAGCGGGAGTAAGGTGCAGTTCTTC. This gives the protein CASSTSGSKVQFF.

The V gene is TRBV6-1, the J gene TRBJ2-2; 16 nucleotides agree with TRBD2. The V gene's germline CDR1 is MNHNS and CDR2 SASEGT. The CDR3 sequence is 18 residues long. V lost 6 bases, J lost 4 bases, and 8 bases stayed unmatched. CDR3 loop: CASSRGTSGRASTGELFF. The CDR3 DNA is TGTGCCAGCAGCCGAGGGACTAGCGGGAGGGCGAGCACCGGGGAGCTGTTTTTT.

J is TRBJ2-5 and V is TRBV7-8; possible D gene TRBD2, 6 bases. V lost 5 bases to trimming and J lost 5 bases, with 12 bases between them. The CDR3 is 13 residues long. The germline V gene encodes CDR1 SGHVS and CDR2 FQNEAQ. The CDR3 bases are TGTGCCAGCAGCCCACTAGCCTGGGAGACCCAGTACTTC. Protein sequence: CASSPLAWETQYF.

This clonotype was found a few times. The chain recombines TRBV4-2 with TRBJ2-1, with D possibly being TRBD2 (5 bases). The CDR3 is 16 amino acids. In germline, CDR1 is LGHNA, CDR2 YNFKEQ. V lost 1 base, J lost 0 bases, and 10 bases lay in between. Written as DNA, the CDR3 is TGTGCCAGCAGCCAAGTAGGTCGGGGCTCCTACAATGAGCAGTTCTTC. Translated: CASSQVGRGSYNEQFF.

Of note for this clonotype: One junction end disagrees with the germline gene, perhaps due to a read error. The genes are TRBV28 and TRBJ1-4; no firm D call. CDR3 length: 14 amino acids. The germline V gene encodes CDR1 MDHEN and CDR2 SYDVKM. CDR3 amino acids: CAGSPGGLGEKLFF. CDR3 DNA sequence: TGTGCCGGCAGTCCCGGAGGGTTGGGTGAAAAACTGTTTTTT.

Note on this clonotype: Since a much larger clone is just one base distant, this may be a read error. The J gene is TRBJ2-7, the V gene TRBV5-6; D unclear. Germline CDR1 reads SGHDT; CDR2 reads YYEEEE. The CDR3 is 13 residues long. The CDR3 DNA sequence: TGTGTCAGCAGCTCCGGGCCAACCTACGAGCAGTACTTC. Translating gives CVSSSGPTYEQYF.

This clonotype was recorded a few times. The genes are TRBV7-2 and TRBJ2-7; no reliable D call. V dropped 3 bases and J dropped 1 base, with 10 bases sitting between them. Germline CDR1 reads SGHTA; CDR2 reads FQGNSA. This CDR3 contains 14 residues. CDR3 DNA sequence: TGTGCCAGCAGCTTGGTGGACGGTTCCTACGAGCAGTACTTC. It yields the protein CASSLVDGSYEQYF.

This clonotype was seen repeatedly, ten times or more. This chain joins TRBV28 and TRBJ2-5; either TRBD1 or TRBD2 may fit D (5 bases each). The CDR3 covers 14 residues. The ends were cut back, 6 bases at V and 5 bases at J, with 16 bases in the middle. CDR1 and CDR2 from the germline V gene are MDHEN and SYDVKM. The CDR3 nucleotides are TGTGCCAGCAGCACTACCGGGGCCGGGGAGACCCAGTACTTC. It specifies CASSTTGAGETQYF. Together with reference TRBV28 and TRBJ2-5, the CDR3 gives the full variable domain: DVKVTQSSRYLVKRTGEKVFLECVQDMDHENMFWYRQDPGLGLRLIYFSYDVKMKEKGDIPEGYSVSREKKERFSLILESASTNQTSMYLCASSTTGAGETQYFGPGTRLLVL.

This clonotype has just a few counts. The gene calls are TRBV6-2 or TRBV6-3 and TRBJ2-3; D is possibly TRBD2 (6 bases). Trimming stripped 2 bases from V and 0 bases from J, with 12 bases between. The CDR3 length is 16 residues. Germline V gene data show CDR1 as MNHEY and CDR2 as SVGEGT. Written as DNA, the CDR3 is TGTGCCAGCAGTTACGGGGACTTCATTAGCACAGATACGCAGTATTTT. Translated: CASSYGDFISTDTQYF.

This clonotype was recorded a few times. The chain couples TRBV30 to TRBJ1-5, with 7 bases fitting TRBD1. CDR1 and CDR2 from the germline V gene are GTSNPN and SVGIG (reference sequence). The CDR3 sequence is 13 residues long. V lost 2 bases and J lost 6; bases outside the gene matches: 4. CDR3 protein: CAWSQGDGQPQHF. The CDR3 DNA sequence: TGTGCCTGGAGTCAGGGGGACGGTCAGCCCCAGCATTTT.

The sample holds many counts of this clonotype. V usage is TRBV7-2 and J usage is TRBJ1-4; D ambiguous. The CDR3 extends over 14 amino acids. The V gene lost 5 bases and the J gene lost 7 bases, with 14 bases spanning the gap. Germline V CDR1 and CDR2: SGHTA, FQGNSA. The CDR3 DNA reads as TGTGCCAGCAGCCTCCGGGATGTACGTGAAAAACTGTTTTTT. Translating gives CASSLRDVREKLFF.

In regard to this clonotype: One end of the junction is discordant with germline, which a read error may explain. The chain links TRBV6-2 or TRBV6-3 to TRBJ2-3; 9 nucleotides line up with TRBD2. The CDR3 contains 21 residues. Germline CDR1 and CDR2: MNHEY and SVGEGT. This chain's CDR3 is CASSYLKKRAGGLLRTGTQYF. The CDR3 DNA sequence: TGTGCCAGCAGTTATCTAAAGAAGCGAGCGGGAGGCCTCCTTCGCACAGGTACGCAGTATTTT.

Ten or more counts support this clonotype. V usage is TRBV30 and J usage is TRBJ2-5; D is uncertain. The germline V gene encodes CDR1 GTSNPN and CDR2 SVGIG (reference sequence). V dropped 3 bases and J dropped 0 bases, with 8 bases sitting between them. The CDR3 is 13 residues long. The CDR3 protein is CAWSRRNQETQYF. DNA for the CDR3: TGTGCCTGGAGCCGGCGGAACCAAGAGACCCAGTACTTC.

This clonotype came up many times. This chain links TRBV5-1 with TRBJ2-7; D not certain. V lost 0 bases and J lost 2, with 9 bases in between. The germline V gene has CDR1 SGHRS and CDR2 YFSETQ. This CDR3 region has 14 residues. CDR3 in amino acids: CASSLAPGPYEQYF. CDR3 coding DNA: TGCGCCAGCAGCTTGGCCCCAGGACCCTACGAGCAGTACTTC.

The table lists this clonotype with many counts. V and J are TRBV3-1 and TRBJ1-1; possibly TRBD1 for D (6 bases). Between the trimmed V and J ends, which lost 5 bases and 9 bases, there was a span of 16 bases. The CDR3 length is 13 residues. Per germline, CDR1 LGHDT and CDR2 YNNKEL (reference sequence). This CDR3 is CASSKGGVQKAFF. CDR3 nucleotide sequence: TGTGCCAGCAGCAAAGGGGGAGTACAGAAAGCTTTCTTT.

To note about this clonotype: A much larger clone differs by one base, so this may be a read error. The chain couples TRBV29-1 to TRBJ1-1; D is undetermined. The CDR3 sequence is 13 residues long. The V and J ends lost 4 bases and 7 bases respectively, with 16 bases between them. The germline CDR1 and CDR2 sequences are SQVTM and ANQGSEA. CDR3 DNA: TGCAGCGTTGCCTCGGGCGGGTGGATTGAAGCTTTCTTT. Translation: CSVASGGWIEAFF.